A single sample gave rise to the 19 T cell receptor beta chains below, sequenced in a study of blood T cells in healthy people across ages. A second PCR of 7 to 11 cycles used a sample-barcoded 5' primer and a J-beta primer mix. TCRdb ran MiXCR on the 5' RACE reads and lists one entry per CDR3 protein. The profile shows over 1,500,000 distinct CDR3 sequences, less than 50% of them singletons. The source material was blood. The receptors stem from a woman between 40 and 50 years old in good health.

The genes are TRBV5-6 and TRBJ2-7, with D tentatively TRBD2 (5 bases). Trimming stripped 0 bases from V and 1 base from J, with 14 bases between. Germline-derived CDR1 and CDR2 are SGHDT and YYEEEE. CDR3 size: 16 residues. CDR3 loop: CASSLGGSPWSYEQYF. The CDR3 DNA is TGTGCCAGCAGCTTGGGAGGGTCGCCGTGGTCCTACGAGCAGTACTTC.

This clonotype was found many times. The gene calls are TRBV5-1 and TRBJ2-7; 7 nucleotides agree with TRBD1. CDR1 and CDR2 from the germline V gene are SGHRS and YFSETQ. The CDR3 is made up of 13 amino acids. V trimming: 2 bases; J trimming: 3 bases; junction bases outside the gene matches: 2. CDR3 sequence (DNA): TGCGCCAGCAGCTTCGGACAGGACTACGAGCAGTACTTC. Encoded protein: CASSFGQDYEQYF.

DNA for the CDR3: TGTGCCAGCAGTTACTCCCCACGGTCACCCCTCCACTTT. Amino acid sequence: CASSYSPRSPLHF. The V call is TRBV6-5, the J call TRBJ1-6, with no clear D. Trimming took off 0 bases at V and 10 bases at J, with 7 bases between the two ends. The germline V gene has CDR1 MNHEY and CDR2 SVGAGI. The CDR3 length is 13 residues.

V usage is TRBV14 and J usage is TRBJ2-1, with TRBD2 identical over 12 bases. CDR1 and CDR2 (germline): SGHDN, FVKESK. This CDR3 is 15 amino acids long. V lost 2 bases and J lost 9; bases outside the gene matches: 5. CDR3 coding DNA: TGTGCCAGCAGCCAACCCGGGACTAGCGGGCCTGAGCAGTTCTTC. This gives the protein CASSQPGTSGPEQFF.

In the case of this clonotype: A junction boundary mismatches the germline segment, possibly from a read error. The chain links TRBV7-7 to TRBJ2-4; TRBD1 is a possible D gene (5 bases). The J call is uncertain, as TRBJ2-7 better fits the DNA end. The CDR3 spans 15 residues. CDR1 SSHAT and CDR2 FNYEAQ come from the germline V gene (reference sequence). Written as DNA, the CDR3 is TGTGCTAGCAGCGTGGGGCCCTCGAACGCCTACGAGCAGTACTTC. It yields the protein CASSVGPSNAYEQYF.

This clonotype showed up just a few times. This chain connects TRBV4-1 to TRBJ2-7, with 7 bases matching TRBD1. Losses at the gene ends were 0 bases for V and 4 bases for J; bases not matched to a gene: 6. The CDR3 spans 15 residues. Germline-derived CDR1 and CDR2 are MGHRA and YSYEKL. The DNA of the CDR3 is TGCGCCAGCAGCCAAGAAATACAGGGGCCTTACGAGCAGTACTTC. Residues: CASSQEIQGPYEQYF.

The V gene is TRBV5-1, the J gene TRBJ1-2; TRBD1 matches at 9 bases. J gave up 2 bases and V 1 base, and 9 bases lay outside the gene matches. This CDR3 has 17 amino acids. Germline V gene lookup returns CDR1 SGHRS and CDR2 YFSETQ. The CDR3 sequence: CASSLLEGQGRNYGYTF. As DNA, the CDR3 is TGCGCCAGCAGCTTGTTGGAAGGACAGGGGAGGAACTATGGCTACACCTTC.

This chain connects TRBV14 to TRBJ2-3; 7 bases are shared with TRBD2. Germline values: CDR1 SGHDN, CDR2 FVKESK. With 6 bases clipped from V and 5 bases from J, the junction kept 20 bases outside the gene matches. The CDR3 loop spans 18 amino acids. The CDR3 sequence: CASRPGPWDGLGIDTQYF. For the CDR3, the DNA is TGTGCCAGCAGACCCGGACCTTGGGACGGACTAGGCATAGATACGCAGTATTTT.

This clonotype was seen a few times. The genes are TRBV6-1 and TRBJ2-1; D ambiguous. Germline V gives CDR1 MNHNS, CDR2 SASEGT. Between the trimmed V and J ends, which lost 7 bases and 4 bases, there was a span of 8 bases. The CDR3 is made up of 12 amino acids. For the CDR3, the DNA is TGTGCCAGCACTGGGCAGTACAATGAGCAGTTCTTC. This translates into CASTGQYNEQFF.

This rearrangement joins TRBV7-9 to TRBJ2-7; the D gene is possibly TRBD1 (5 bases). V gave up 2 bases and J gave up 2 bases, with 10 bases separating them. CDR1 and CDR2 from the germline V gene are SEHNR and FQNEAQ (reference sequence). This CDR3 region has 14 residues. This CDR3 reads CASSLWVRAYEQYF. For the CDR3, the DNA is TGTGCCAGCAGCTTATGGGTCAGGGCCTACGAGCAGTACTTC.

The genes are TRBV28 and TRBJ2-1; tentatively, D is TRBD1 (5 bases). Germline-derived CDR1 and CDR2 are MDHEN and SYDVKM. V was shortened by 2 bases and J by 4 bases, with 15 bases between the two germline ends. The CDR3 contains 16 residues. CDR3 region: CASSLQGEGVYNEQFF. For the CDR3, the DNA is TGTGCCAGCAGTTTACAGGGCGAAGGGGTTTACAATGAGCAGTTCTTC.

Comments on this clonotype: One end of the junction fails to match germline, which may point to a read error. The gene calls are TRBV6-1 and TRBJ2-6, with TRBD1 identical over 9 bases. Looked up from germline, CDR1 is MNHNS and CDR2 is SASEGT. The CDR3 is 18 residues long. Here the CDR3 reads CASTLPGQGSSGANVPTF. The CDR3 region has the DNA TGTGCCAGCACTCTCCCGGGACAGGGAAGCTCTGGGGCCAACGTCCCGACTTTC.

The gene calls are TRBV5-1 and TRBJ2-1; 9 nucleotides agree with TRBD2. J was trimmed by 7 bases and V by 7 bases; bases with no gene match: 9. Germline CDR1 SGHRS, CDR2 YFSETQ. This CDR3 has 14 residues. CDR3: CASARGGLGNEQFF. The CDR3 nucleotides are TGCGCCAGCGCGCGGGGGGGCCTGGGGAATGAGCAGTTCTTC.

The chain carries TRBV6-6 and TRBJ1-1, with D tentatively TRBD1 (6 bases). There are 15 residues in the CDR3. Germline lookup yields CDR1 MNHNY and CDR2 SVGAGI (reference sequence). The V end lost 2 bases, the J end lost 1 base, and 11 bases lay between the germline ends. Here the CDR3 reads CASSYTGGQNTEAFF. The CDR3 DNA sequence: TGTGCCAGCAGTTACACCGGGGGCCAGAACACTGAAGCTTTCTTT.

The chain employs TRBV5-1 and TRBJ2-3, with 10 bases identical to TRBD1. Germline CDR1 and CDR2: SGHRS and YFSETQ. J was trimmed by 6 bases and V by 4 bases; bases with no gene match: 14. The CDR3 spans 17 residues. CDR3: CASSQPSGDRGSDTQYF. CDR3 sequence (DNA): TGCGCCAGCAGCCAGCCCTCGGGGGACAGGGGATCCGATACGCAGTATTTT.

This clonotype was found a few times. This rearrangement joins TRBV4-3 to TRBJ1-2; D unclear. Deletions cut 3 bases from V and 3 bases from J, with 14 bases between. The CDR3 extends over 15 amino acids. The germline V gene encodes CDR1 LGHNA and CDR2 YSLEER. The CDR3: CASSHLQDGYYGYTF. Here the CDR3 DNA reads TGCGCCAGCAGCCACCTTCAAGACGGTTACTATGGCTACACCTTC.

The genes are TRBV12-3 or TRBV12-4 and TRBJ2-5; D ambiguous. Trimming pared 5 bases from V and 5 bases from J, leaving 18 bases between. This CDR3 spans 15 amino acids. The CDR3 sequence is CASSLLVGRSETQYF. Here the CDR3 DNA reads TGTGCCAGCAGTCTTCTTGTCGGACGGTCGGAGACCCAGTACTTC.

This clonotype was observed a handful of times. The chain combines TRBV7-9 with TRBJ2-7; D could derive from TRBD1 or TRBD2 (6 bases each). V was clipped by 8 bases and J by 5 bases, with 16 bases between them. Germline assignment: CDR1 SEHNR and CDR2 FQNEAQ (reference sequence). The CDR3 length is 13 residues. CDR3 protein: CASRAGEVNEQYF. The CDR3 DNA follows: TGTGCCAGCCGGGCAGGGGAGGTGAACGAGCAGTACTTC.

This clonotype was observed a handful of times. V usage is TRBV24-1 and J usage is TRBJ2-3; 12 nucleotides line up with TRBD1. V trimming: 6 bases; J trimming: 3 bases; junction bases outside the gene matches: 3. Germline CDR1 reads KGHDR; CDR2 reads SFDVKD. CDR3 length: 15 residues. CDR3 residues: CATSPGQGATDTQYF. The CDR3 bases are TGTGCCACCAGTCCGGGACAGGGGGCGACAGATACGCAGTATTTT.